What follows describes a single T cell receptor beta chain. Sequencing used immunoSEQ multiplex PCR; TCRdb keeps in-frame clones, though not all of them. The top ten hold around 4.2% of the sample, which has 300,000 to 350,000 clones, 90% seen once. The CDR3 is made up of 14 amino acids. V shed 4 bases, J shed 5 bases, and the junction held 4 bases outside the gene matches. Germline assignment: CDR1 LGHDT and CDR2 YNNKEL (reference sequence). Assignment of participants to cohorts was predicated upon participant-reported clinical history. Exposed enrollees had met someone with a PCR-confirmed or clinician-diagnosed COVID-19 case at some point within the 2 weeks before study entry. This sample is part of a study of blood T cell repertoires in COVID-19.

Sequenced: PBMCs or T cells enriched from blood (not recorded which). This chain uses TRBV3-1 (or the pseudogene TRBV3-2) with TRBJ2-4; 8 nucleotides match TRBD2. This receptor was identified in a woman aged 25 to 39 who had been exposed to COVID-19. The CDR3 protein is CASSLRGGENIQYF. The CDR3 nucleotides are TGTGCCAGCAGCCTTCGGGGGGGAGAAAACATTCAGTACTTC.